Listed below are T cell receptor beta chains from one sample, sequenced in a study of T-cell memory formation after mild COVID-19. TCRdb reanalysed the 5' RACE reads using MiXCR and keeps one entry per CDR3 protein. The sample has 450,000 to 650,000 distinct CDR3 sequences, roughly 20% seen once; the top ten hold approximately 12%. Sequencing was carried out using PBMCs or a T cell subset sorted from them (not recorded which). These receptors all come from an adult woman who had mild COVID-19 (a few samples of this study predate the infection). Cell type and time point are not known. The CDR3 runs from the conserved cysteine through the conserved F or W. A D gene is named only where the DNA matches it firmly. Clone size appears in some rows only: once, few, many, or a class for an expanded clone.

>NA|TRBV10-3|NA|TRBJ2-5
CAIGTGETQYF
TGTGCCATCGGGACGGGTGAGACCCAGTACTTC
>TRBD2|TRBV6-5|many|TRBJ2-7
CASSRLAGAYEQYF
TGTGCCAGCAGCCGACTAGCGGGAGCTTACGAGCAGTACTTC
>TRBD2|TRBV6-2/TRBV6-3|few|TRBJ2-1
CASSYLSGLAEFF
TGTGCCAGCAGTTACCTATCCGGACTAGCTGAGTTCTTC
>NA|TRBV3-1|NA|TRBJ2-5
CASSQRDSLAQYF
TGTGCCAGCAGCCAAAGGGATAGTCTGGCCCAGTACTTC
>NA|TRBV7-8|few|TRBJ2-1
CASRRADINEQFF
TGTGCCAGCAGAAGAGCGGACATAAATGAGCAGTTCTTC
>NA|TRBV30|NA|TRBJ2-1
CACSGTFSYNEQFF
TGTGCCTGCTCTGGGACGTTCTCCTACAATGAGCAGTTCTTC
>NA|TRBV25-1|few|TRBJ1-4
CASSTAEKGHGNEKLFF
TGTGCCAGCAGTACCGCAGAAAAGGGTCATGGTAATGAAAAACTGTTTTTT
>TRBD1|TRBV6-5|few|TRBJ1-1
CASSRHRQGALDTEAFF
TGTGCCAGCAGCCGCCACCGACAGGGGGCCCTGGACACTGAAGCTTTCTTT
>NA|TRBV6-1|few|TRBJ2-4
CASSERIISTLQNIQYF
TGTGCCAGCAGTGAAAGGATTATTTCGACCCTACAAAACATTCAGTACTTC
>TRBD1|TRBV7-8|many|TRBJ1-1
CASSLGDRVTEAFF
TGTGCCAGCAGCTTAGGGGACAGGGTCACTGAAGCTTTCTTT
>TRBD1|TRBV25-1|NA|TRBJ1-2
CASTRGHSYGYTF
TGTGCCAGCACCAGGGGGCACAGCTATGGCTACACCTTC
>NA|TRBV7-9|NA|TRBJ2-1
CASSLAYQQGPHNEQFF
TGTGCCAGCAGCTTAGCGTATCAACAGGGTCCCCACAATGAGCAGTTCTTC
>NA|TRBV25-1|few|TRBJ1-1
CASSYNPGRNTEAFF
TGTGCCAGCAGTTATAATCCAGGCCGGAACACTGAAGCTTTCTTT
>NA|TRBV19|NA|TRBJ1-2
CASSFMATGSAGNYGYTF
TGTGCCAGTAGTTTTATGGCTACAGGCTCCGCGGGTAACTATGGCTACACCTTC
>NA|TRBV9|few|TRBJ1-1
CASSRASNTEAFF
TGTGCCAGCAGCCGGGCATCGAACACTGAAGCTTTCTTT
>TRBD1|TRBV12-3/TRBV12-4|NA|TRBJ1-2
CASSFGDRSYGYTF
TGTGCCAGCAGTTTCGGGGACAGGAGCTATGGCTACACCTTC
>TRBD1|TRBV4-2|NA|TRBJ1-4
CASSQAGGYNEKLFF
TGTGCCAGCAGCCAAGCAGGGGGTTATAATGAAAAACTGTTTTTT
>TRBD2|TRBV7-3|few|TRBJ2-7
CASSLLAVTGEQYF
TGTGCCAGCAGCTTGCTAGCGGTAACGGGGGAGCAGTACTTC
>TRBD1|TRBV4-1|few|TRBJ2-1
CASSQLDRGNEQFF
TGCGCCAGCAGCCAACTTGACAGGGGCAATGAGCAGTTCTTC
>NA|TRBV7-9|few|TRBJ1-1
CASSLGFVPNTEAFF
TGTGCCAGCAGCTTAGGGTTCGTCCCGAACACTGAAGCTTTCTTT
>NA|TRBV21-1|few|TRBJ2-4
CASSPHPLLAKNIQYF
TGTGCCAGCAGCCCTCACCCCCTACTAGCCAAAAACATTCAGTACTTC
>NA|TRBV29-1|few|TRBJ2-1
CSVEGLAGFVYNEQFF
TGCAGCGTTGAAGGTTTGGCGGGATTCGTCTACAATGAGCAGTTCTTC
>NA|TRBV25-1|NA|TRBJ2-4
CASSEYYGGQGSIAKNIQYF
TGTGCCAGCAGTGAATATTATGGGGGGCAGGGGTCGATAGCCAAAAACATTCAGTACTTC
>TRBD1|TRBV7-2|many|TRBJ2-2
CASSPDRVAGTGELFF
TGTGCCAGCAGCCCTGACAGGGTGGCAGGAACCGGGGAGCTGTTTTTT
>TRBD2|TRBV7-3|few|TRBJ2-1
CASSQRSGTFYNEQFF
TGTGCCAGCAGCCAACGTAGCGGGACGTTCTACAATGAGCAGTTCTTC
>NA|TRBV12-3/TRBV12-4|NA|TRBJ2-3
CASSSEPLSDTQYF
TGTGCCAGCAGTTCCGAGCCACTTTCGGATACGCAGTATTTT
>NA|TRBV2|few|TRBJ1-6
CASGATESYNSPLHF
TGTGCCAGCGGGGCGACGGAGTCCTATAATTCACCCCTCCACTTT
>NA|TRBV29-1|few|TRBJ2-2
CSVVTGSINTGELFF
TGCAGCGTAGTGACAGGTTCTATTAACACCGGGGAGCTGTTTTTT
>NA|TRBV6-6|few|TRBJ1-5
CASSTRTVHYQPQHF
TGTGCCAGCAGCACCCGGACGGTCCATTATCAGCCCCAGCATTTT
>NA|TRBV4-1|few|TRBJ2-2
CASSQVGSPIPGELFF
TGCGCCAGCAGCCAAGTAGGCAGTCCCATACCCGGGGAGCTGTTTTTT
>TRBD2|TRBV23-1|NA|TRBJ2-5
CASSRLGGGGETQYF
TGCGCCAGCAGTCGCCTAGGCGGGGGGGGAGAGACCCAGTACTTC
>TRBD1|TRBV4-1|NA|TRBJ2-7
CASSDTGTGDYEQYF
TGCGCCAGCAGCGATACCGGGACAGGGGACTACGAGCAGTACTTC
>NA|TRBV20-1|NA|TRBJ1-2
CSARDLRTDNGYTF
TGCAGTGCTAGAGACCTCAGGACAGATAATGGCTACACCTTC
>NA|TRBV30|NA|TRBJ2-3
CAWTHFVTDTQYF
TGTGCCTGGACCCACTTTGTCACAGATACGCAGTATTTT
>NA|TRBV12-3/TRBV12-4|NA|TRBJ2-5
CASTLGLHQETQYF
TGTGCCAGCACCCTGGGACTCCATCAAGAGACCCAGTACTTC
>TRBD2|TRBV12-3/TRBV12-4|NA|TRBJ2-5
CASSFRLAGGPGGETQYF
TGTGCCAGCAGTTTCCGACTAGCGGGGGGGCCGGGCGGAGAGACCCAGTACTTC
>TRBD2|TRBV29-1|NA|TRBJ2-3
CSVVAGIHTDTQYF
TGCAGCGTTGTAGCGGGAATCCACACAGATACGCAGTATTTT